This TCR beta chain was observed in a study of T cells after posttransplantation cyclophosphamide. Here immunoSEQ multiplex PCR was the method, and the copy in TCRdb shows in-frame clones only, minus some. This repertoire holds about 41,000 clones, and none appear only once. This clone was counted a few times. Its antigen is unknown. Overall study findings and caveats: Later blood repertoires were often dominated by clones from the donor CD8+ memory compartment.

Germline V gene data show CDR1 as SGHVS and CDR2 as FQNEAQ. The CDR3 is 16 residues long. V shed 1 base and J 5 bases; nucleotides not matched to a gene: 3. The receptor was derived from a man aged 25 to 40 in good health and a related stem cell transplant donor. The chain joins TRBV7-8 to TRBJ1-6; 9 positions match TRBD1. Sequencing was performed on PBMCs. In DNA, the CDR3 is TGTGCCAGCAGCTTAGGGACAGGGGCCAATAATTCACCCCTCCACTTT. Translation: CASSLGTGANNSPLHF.